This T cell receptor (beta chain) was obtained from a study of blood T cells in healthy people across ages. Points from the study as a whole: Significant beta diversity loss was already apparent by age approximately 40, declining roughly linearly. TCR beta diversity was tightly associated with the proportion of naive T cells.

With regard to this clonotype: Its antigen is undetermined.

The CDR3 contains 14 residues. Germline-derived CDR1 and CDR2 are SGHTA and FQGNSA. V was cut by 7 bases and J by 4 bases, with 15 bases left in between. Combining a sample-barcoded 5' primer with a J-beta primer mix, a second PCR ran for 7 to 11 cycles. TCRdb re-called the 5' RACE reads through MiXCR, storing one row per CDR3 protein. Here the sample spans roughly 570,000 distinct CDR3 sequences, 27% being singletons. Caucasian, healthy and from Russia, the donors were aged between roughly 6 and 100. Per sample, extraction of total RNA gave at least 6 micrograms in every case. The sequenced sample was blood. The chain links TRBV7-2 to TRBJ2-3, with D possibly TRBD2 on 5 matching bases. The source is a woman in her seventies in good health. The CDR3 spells CASIPRRDADTQYF. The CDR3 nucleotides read TGTGCCAGCATTCCTCGACGGGATGCAGATACGCAGTATTTT.